The clone carrying this T cell receptor beta chain was seen ten or more times. Unsorted libraries were generated from 2 million PBMCs held at -80 degrees C. The data are from a study of neurological immune-mediated disorders. V was trimmed by 2 bases and J by 3 bases, leaving 5 bases between them. Germline values: CDR1 MGHRA, CDR2 YSYEKL. This CDR3 has 13 residues. TCRdb re-derived calls from the 5' RACE reads in MiXCR, one entry per CDR3 protein. The sample has about 57,000 distinct CDR3 sequences, about 13% seen once. Sample: PBMCs. V gene TRBV4-1 combines with J gene TRBJ2-1, with D unclear. The sequence came from a woman aged 55-75 years with HTLV-1-associated myelopathy (HAM/TSP). CDR3 nucleotides: TGCGCCAGCAGCCAACTGGACTACAATGAGCAGTTCTTC. This translates into CASSQLDYNEQFF.